Listed below are T cell receptor beta chains from one sample, sequenced in a study of shared clonotypes between healthy human individuals. Sequencing used immunoSEQ multiplex PCR; TCRdb keeps in-frame clones, though not all of them. The sample holds over a million clones, roughly 74% seen once. Sample: memory CD4+ T cells from PBMCs. These receptor sequences come from a man aged 18 to 29 in good health. Some clones in this sample may be carry-over from other donors' samples. The CDR3 runs from the conserved cysteine through the conserved F or W. The D gene is left open where the match is weak. Clone size, where shown, is once, few, many, or a class for clones that have expanded.

abundance,j_gene,d_gene,v_gene,CDR3nt,CDR3aa
few,TRBJ1-1,TRBD1,TRBV7-9,TGTGCCAGCAGCCTCACAGGGGGCACTGAAGCTTTCTTT,CASSLTGGTEAFF
NA,TRBJ2-1,NA,TRBV6-4,TGTGCCAGCAGTAATGAGGGAGGGGGTGAGCAGTTCTTC,CASSNEGGGEQFF
NA,TRBJ1-2,NA,TRBV15,TGTGCCACCAGCAGAGATGGAAGGGGCGCCGGGTATGGCTACACCTTC,CATSRDGRGAGYGYTF
NA,TRBJ2-7,NA,TRBV28,TGTGCCAGCAGTTTGGGCAGCTTCTCAGGCCAGCGATACGAGCAGTACTTC,CASSLGSFSGQRYEQYF
NA,TRBJ1-3,TRBD1,TRBV18,TGTGCCAGCTCACCTGGACAGGCCAAGACTGGAAACACCATATATTTT,CASSPGQAKTGNTIYF
few,TRBJ1-1,NA,TRBV10-3,TGTGCCATCAAAGTAAGGGGCACTGAAGCTTTCTTT,CAIKVRGTEAFF
once,TRBJ1-1,TRBD1,TRBV27,TGTGCCAGCATGCAGAGGACAGGGCGACTTGAAGCTTTCTTT,CASMQRTGRLEAFF
NA,TRBJ1-2,NA,TRBV6-5,TGTGCCAGCAGCCCGGGGGGGGGCAGTTATGGCTACACCTTC,CASSPGGGSYGYTF
NA,TRBJ2-3,TRBD2,TRBV27,TGTGCCAGCAGTTGGGGCGGGAGGGCAGATACGCAGTATTTT,CASSWGGRADTQYF
NA,TRBJ2-4,TRBD2,TRBV4-1,TGCGCCAGCAGCCAAGAGGGACTAGTTGGATTAGGAAACATTCAGTACTTC,CASSQEGLVGLGNIQYF
NA,TRBJ2-5,TRBD2,TRBV12-5,TGTGCTAGTGGAGGGGTAGCGGGAGTCATAGAGACCCAGTACTTC,CASGGVAGVIETQYF
NA,TRBJ1-2,NA,TRBV15,TGTGCCACCAGCAACGGGCACAAGGGATATGGCTACACCTTC,CATSNGHKGYGYTF
NA,TRBJ2-1,NA,TRBV11-3,TGTGCCAGCAGCTTAGATCTCTCTGATGAGCAGTTCTTC,CASSLDLSDEQFF
NA,TRBJ2-7,TRBD2,TRBV15,TGTGCCACCAGCTGGACTAGCGGGAGCCTCTACGAGCAGTACTTC,CATSWTSGSLYEQYF
NA,TRBJ2-7,TRBD2,TRBV6-5,TGTGCCAGCAGTCAAAGCGGGAGTCTATACGAGCAGTACTTC,CASSQSGSLYEQYF
NA,TRBJ1-2,TRBD1,TRBV27,TGTGCCAGCAGTCAGACAGGGGATAGCGGCTACACCTTC,CASSQTGDSGYTF
NA,TRBJ1-5,TRBD1,TRBV10-3,TGTGCCATCAAGGGACAGGGGGACAATCAGCCCCAGCATTTT,CAIKGQGDNQPQHF
few,TRBJ1-5,NA,TRBV2,TGTGCCAGCACGCAGCGCAATCAGCCCCAGCATTTT,CASTQRNQPQHF
NA,TRBJ1-3,NA,TRBV30,TGTGCCTGGACCGAGGGCACCAACTCTGGAAACACCATATATTTT,CAWTEGTNSGNTIYF
NA,TRBJ2-3,NA,TRBV21-1,TGTGCCAGCAGCAAAGACCCAGGCTGGGATACGCAGTATTTT,CASSKDPGWDTQYF
few,TRBJ1-3,NA,TRBV14,TGTGCCAGCAGCCGGTTAAACACCATATATTTT,CASSRLNTIYF
NA,TRBJ2-5,NA,TRBV4-2,TGTGCCAGCAGCCAGGGGGGAGCACGGGAGACCCAGTACTTC,CASSQGGARETQYF
NA,TRBJ2-7,NA,TRBV12-5,TGTGCTAGTGGTTTGGAAGACCCGGAGGGGCTCCGGGAGCAGTACTTC,CASGLEDPEGLREQYF
NA,TRBJ1-4,NA,TRBV7-2,TGTGCCAGCAGCTCGCGGAATGAAAAACTGTTTTTT,CASSSRNEKLFF
NA,TRBJ2-5,TRBD1,TRBV15,TGTGCCACCAGCAGAGATGGACAGGGGGGAGAGACCCAGTACTTC,CATSRDGQGGETQYF
NA,TRBJ1-1,NA,TRBV18,TGTGCCAGCTCACCTTTGACACAGGGAATTGAAGCTTTCTTT,CASSPLTQGIEAFF
many,TRBJ2-7,TRBD2,TRBV6-6,TGTGCCAGCAGTTACTCGACTAGCGGGGCCTACGAGCAGTACTTC,CASSYSTSGAYEQYF
NA,TRBJ2-1,NA,TRBV9,TGTGCCAGCAGCGCACAACCTAGCTCCTACAATGAGCAGTTCTTC,CASSAQPSSYNEQFF
many,TRBJ2-7,TRBD1,TRBV7-9,TGTGCCAGCAGCTCCGGGACAGGGGGCTACGAGCAGTACTTC,CASSSGTGGYEQYF
NA,TRBJ2-7,NA,TRBV5-6,TGTGCCAGCAGCCAAACCTGGCTCGGATACGAGCAGTACTTC,CASSQTWLGYEQYF
few,TRBJ1-5,NA,TRBV28,TGTGCCAGCAGTCGAGGGCGACAGTACACAATTCATCAGCCCCAGCATTTT,CASSRGRQYTIHQPQHF
NA,TRBJ2-7,NA,TRBV28,TGTGCCAGCGGCGTTGCGGCAACCTACGAGCAGTACTTC,CASGVAATYEQYF
NA,TRBJ1-1,NA,TRBV7-6,TGTGCCAGCAGCTTAGATCCGGTCAGTGAAGCTTTCTTT,CASSLDPVSEAFF
NA,TRBJ2-7,NA,TRBV28,TGTGCCAGCAGCACCACACCCGGAGAAGCGGATTACGAGCAGTACTTC,CASSTTPGEADYEQYF
NA,TRBJ1-2,NA,TRBV5-1,TGCGCCAGCAGCTTGGGAGGGTTTGGCTATGGCTACACCTTC,CASSLGGFGYGYTF
NA,TRBJ2-5,NA,TRBV6-6,TGTGCCAGCAGTTATAGCCAAGAGACCCAGTACTTC,CASSYSQETQYF
NA,TRBJ2-3,NA,TRBV10-3,TGTGCCATCAGCGAGACCCCGTCGGGTACGCAGTATTTT,CAISETPSGTQYF
NA,TRBJ1-4,NA,TRBV30,TGTGCCTGGAGCGGGGGGTCTGAAAAACTGTTTTTT,CAWSGGSEKLFF
NA,TRBJ2-5,TRBD1,TRBV5-1,TGCGCCAGCGCAGGGACAGTCCAAGAGACCCAGTACTTC,CASAGTVQETQYF
NA,TRBJ2-7,TRBD2,TRBV28,TGTGCCAGCAGTGATCAGCGGGAGGGCTCCTACGAGCAGTACTTC,CASSDQREGSYEQYF
NA,TRBJ2-1,NA,TRBV21-1,TGTGCCAGCAGCGCGGGACGGCAGCGGGAGTGGTCTGAGCAGTTCTTC,CASSAGRQREWSEQFF
once,TRBJ2-7,NA,TRBV21-1,TGTGCCAGCAGCAAATTTCGCGGGAGGGCGCCAGAGCAGTACTTC,CASSKFRGRAPEQYF
few,TRBJ2-7,TRBD2,TRBV9,TGTGCCAGCAGATTAACACTAGCGAACACCTACGAGCAGTACTTC,CASRLTLANTYEQYF
NA,TRBJ2-6,NA,TRBV4-2,TGTGCCAGCAGCCAAGCCCAGGGATCCGGGGCCAACGTCCTGACTTTC,CASSQAQGSGANVLTF
NA,TRBJ2-1,NA,TRBV9,TGTGCCAGCAGCGTTTACCTTAGCTCCTACAATGAGCAGTTCTTC,CASSVYLSSYNEQFF
NA,TRBJ1-4,NA,TRBV27,TGTGCCAGCAGTCACGGGACTTGGGGAGGTGCAACTAATGAAAAACTGTTTTTT,CASSHGTWGGATNEKLFF
NA,TRBJ2-7,NA,TRBV5-1,TGCGCCAGTCAACCCGGGACTTCATTCCTCGAGCAGTACTTC,CASQPGTSFLEQYF
NA,TRBJ2-4,NA,TRBV30,TGTGCCTGGAGCCGGACAGAAAGCACCAAAAACATTCAGTACTTC,CAWSRTESTKNIQYF
many,TRBJ1-3,NA,TRBV5-6,TGTGCCAGCACCTGGACCCTCTCCGGAAACACCATATATTTT,CASTWTLSGNTIYF
NA,TRBJ2-7,NA,TRBV2,TGTGCCAGCAGTGCGCGGGGGCACTCCTACGAGCAGTACTTC,CASSARGHSYEQYF
NA,TRBJ2-7,TRBD1,TRBV7-9,TGTGCCAGCAGCTCCCCGGGACAGGGGTGGTACGAGCAGTACTTC,CASSSPGQGWYEQYF
NA,TRBJ1-1,NA,TRBV29-1,TGCAGCGTTGGAAGAGATGAAGCTTTCTTT,CSVGRDEAFF
NA,TRBJ2-4,NA,TRBV27,TGTGCCAGGGGGTCGGGAAACATTCAGTACTTC,CARGSGNIQYF
NA,TRBJ2-2,NA,TRBV7-6,TGTGCCAGCAGCTTGGCTAGTCGCAATTCCCGGTACACCGGGGAGCTGTTTTTT,CASSLASRNSRYTGELFF
NA,TRBJ2-7,NA,TRBV25-1,TGTGCCAGCAGTTTGCGGGGTCATACGGGGTACTACTACGAGCAGTACTTC,CASSLRGHTGYYYEQYF
few,TRBJ2-4,TRBD1,TRBV5-5,TGTGCCAGCAGCTTTGACAGGGGCCTCAACATTCAGTACTTC,CASSFDRGLNIQYF
NA,TRBJ2-1,TRBD1,TRBV29-1,TGCAGCGTTCTTCGGGACAGGGTAGGCAATGAGCAGTTCTTC,CSVLRDRVGNEQFF
NA,TRBJ2-7,NA,TRBV7-2,TGTGCCAGCAGGGTAGGATGGGAGGAGGTCTACGAGCAGTACTTC,CASRVGWEEVYEQYF
once,TRBJ2-2,NA,TRBV7-3,TGTGCCAGCAGCTCCGACAGATTCACCGGGGAGCTGTTTTTT,CASSSDRFTGELFF
NA,TRBJ2-1,NA,TRBV28,TGTGCCAGCAGTTTATTCGGCAGGGATGGCTACAATGAGCAGTTCTTC,CASSLFGRDGYNEQFF